The rows below give T cell receptor beta chains drawn from one sample of a study of CD8+ T cells in alopecia areata. This table comes from immunoSEQ multiplex PCR, and its TCRdb copy is limited to in-frame clones, with some not included. The sample records fewer than 150,000 clones, roughly 80% being singletons. The source material was CD8+ T cells sorted from blood, sampled at week 4, from a patient treated with tofacitinib. These receptors were taken from a human donor with alopecia areata. The CDR3 runs from the conserved cysteine through the conserved F or W. D genes are given only for firm matches. Clone sizes are given selectively: once, few, many, or a class where the clone is expanded.

v_gene	d_gene	abundance	j_gene	CDR3aa	CDR3nt
TRBV6-1	.	.	TRBJ2-5	CASSEAPRPETQYF	TGTGCCAGCAGTGAAGCGCCCCGTCCGGAGACCCAGTACTTC
TRBV4-2	.	.	TRBJ2-1	CASSQEPPGNNEQFF	TGTGCCAGCAGCCAAGAACCCCCGGGAAACAATGAGCAGTTCTTC
TRBV4-3	TRBD2	.	TRBJ2-6	CASSAGGGWSGANVLTF	TGCGCCAGCAGTGCGGGGGGAGGCTGGTCTGGGGCCAACGTCCTGACTTTC
TRBV29-1	TRBD2	.	TRBJ2-1	CSVIPRLAGEPNEQFF	TGCAGCGTCATTCCCCGACTAGCGGGGGAACCCAATGAGCAGTTCTTC
TRBV25-1	.	few	TRBJ1-5	CASSDWTDNQPQHF	TGTGCCAGCAGTGACTGGACAGATAATCAGCCCCAGCATTTT
TRBV6-6	.	.	TRBJ2-1	CASSLDNEQFF	TGTGCCAGCAGTCTGGACAATGAGCAGTTCTTC
TRBV18	.	.	TRBJ2-1	CASSPSYNEQFF	TGTGCCAGCTCCCCCTCCTACAATGAGCAGTTCTTC
TRBV6-1	.	many	TRBJ1-2	CASSEGFQANYGYTF	TGTGCCAGCAGTGAAGGCTTCCAAGCTAACTATGGCTACACCTTC
TRBV15	.	.	TRBJ2-7	CATSRDQDMRGEQYF	TGTGCCACCAGCAGAGATCAAGACATGCGTGGTGAGCAGTACTTC
TRBV10-3	TRBD2	.	TRBJ2-3	CAIMAAGGITDTQYF	TGTGCCATCATGGCAGCGGGGGGTATCACAGATACGCAGTATTTT
TRBV29-1	TRBD1	.	TRBJ2-7	CSVERTGDDSYEQYF	TGCAGCGTTGAAAGGACAGGAGATGACTCCTACGAGCAGTACTTC
TRBV19	TRBD2	few	TRBJ2-1	CASSTSGVRNEQFF	TGTGCCAGTAGTACTAGCGGGGTTCGGAATGAGCAGTTCTTC
TRBV7-9	.	.	TRBJ2-7	CASSSVLQQYF	TGTGCCAGCAGCTCTGTCCTCCAGCAGTACTTC
TRBV15	.	few	TRBJ2-2	CATSSRHRPGELFF	TGTGCCACCAGCTCTCGACATAGGCCAGGGGAGCTGTTTTTT
TRBV7-6	TRBD2	.	TRBJ2-5	CASSLEAGGSQETQYF	TGTGCCAGCAGCTTAGAAGCGGGGGGCTCCCAAGAGACCCAGTACTTC
TRBV7-6	TRBD2	.	TRBJ2-3	CASSYLAGGRSDTQYF	TGTGCCAGCAGTTACTTAGCGGGGGGGCGGTCCGATACGCAGTATTTT
TRBV7-9	.	.	TRBJ2-4	CASSPDTQENIQYF	TGTGCCAGCAGCCCGGATACACAGGAAAACATTCAGTACTTC
TRBV7-8	TRBD2	.	TRBJ2-3	CASSLELTAGGRADTQYF	TGTGCCAGCAGCTTAGAATTAACGGCGGGGGGCCGGGCAGATACGCAGTATTTT
TRBV2	TRBD2	once	TRBJ2-1	CASSEPLGSSGTTDNEQFF	TGTGCCAGCAGTGAACCTCTAGGTTCTAGCGGAACAACGGACAATGAGCAGTTCTTC
TRBV7-2	.	once	TRBJ2-7	CASSFGLNEQYF	TGTGCCAGCAGCTTCGGGCTCAACGAGCAGTACTTC
TRBV5-1	.	.	TRBJ2-3	CASSLRLGRRSDTQYF	TGCGCCAGCAGCTTGAGACTTGGAAGGAGGTCAGATACGCAGTATTTT
TRBV7-2	.	few	TRBJ1-2	CASSLGAQNGYTF	TGTGCCAGCAGCTTAGGGGCGCAGAATGGCTACACCTTC
TRBV11-2	TRBD2	.	TRBJ2-5	CASTFTGGVQETQYF	TGTGCCAGCACCTTCACGGGGGGGGTCCAAGAGACCCAGTACTTC
TRBV30	TRBD2	.	TRBJ2-1	CAWTSGGINNEQFF	TGTGCCTGGACTAGCGGGGGAATCAACAATGAGCAGTTCTTC
TRBV6-5	.	few	TRBJ2-1	CASSYSTNNEQFF	TGTGCCAGCAGTTACTCGACCAACAATGAGCAGTTCTTC
TRBV13	TRBD2	.	TRBJ2-7	CASSLRLAGYEQYF	TGTGCCAGCAGCTTACGACTAGCGGGTTACGAGCAGTACTTC
TRBV27	TRBD1	.	TRBJ2-7	CASSPGQGIYEQYF	TGTGCCAGCAGTCCAGGACAGGGAATCTACGAGCAGTACTTC
TRBV5-1	TRBD1	.	TRBJ1-5	CASSPGQNSNQPQHF	TGCGCCAGCAGCCCGGGACAGAATAGCAATCAGCCCCAGCATTTT
TRBV2	.	few	TRBJ2-4	CASSDAGRLAKNIQYF	TGTGCCAGCAGTGATGCGGGACGGCTAGCCAAAAACATTCAGTACTTC
TRBV7-2	.	.	TRBJ2-3	CASSLGVRVRTDTQYF	TGTGCCAGCAGCTTAGGGGTCAGGGTACGCACAGATACGCAGTATTTT
TRBV19	TRBD1	.	TRBJ2-2	CASSIRDSNTGELFF	TGTGCCAGTAGTATTCGGGACAGCAACACCGGGGAGCTGTTTTTT
TRBV2	.	few	TRBJ2-7	CASTLGRSYEQYF	TGTGCCAGCACCCTAGGGAGGTCCTACGAGCAGTACTTC
TRBV6-6	TRBD2	.	TRBJ2-5	CASSLGRDSGVTQYF	TGTGCCAGCAGTTTGGGGAGGGACTCCGGGGTGACCCAGTACTTC
TRBV4-3	TRBD1	.	TRBJ2-2	CASSLSGTGVFAGELFF	TGCGCCAGCAGCCTATCCGGGACAGGGGTGTTCGCCGGGGAGCTGTTTTTT
TRBV20-1	TRBD1	.	TRBJ1-2	CSALQGGGYTF	TGCAGTGCCCTACAGGGGGGCGGCTACACCTTC
TRBV11-2	.	.	TRBJ2-5	CASSSWTRWETQYF	TGTGCCAGCAGCTCATGGACGAGGTGGGAGACCCAGTACTTC
TRBV6-5	TRBD1	.	TRBJ1-2	CASSPQGGKWGYTF	TGTGCCAGCAGTCCACAGGGGGGGAAATGGGGCTACACCTTC
TRBV4-1	.	.	TRBJ2-7	CASSPAGSTYEQYF	TGCGCCAGCAGCCCAGCCGGGAGTACCTACGAGCAGTACTTC
TRBV29-1	TRBD2	.	TRBJ2-1	CSVEDGTSGFNNEQFF	TGCAGCGTTGAAGACGGGACTAGCGGGTTCAACAATGAGCAGTTCTTC
TRBV4-3	.	.	TRBJ2-1	CASSPGGGYNEQFF	TGCGCCAGCAGCCCCGGGGGTGGTTACAATGAGCAGTTCTTC
TRBV29-1	TRBD2	.	TRBJ2-1	CSVEKGTGGGDPYNEQFF	TGCAGCGTTGAAAAGGGTACTGGCGGGGGGGATCCATACAATGAGCAGTTCTTC
TRBV6-6	TRBD1	few	TRBJ2-5	CASRPWTGEYQETQYF	TGTGCCAGCAGACCCTGGACAGGGGAGTACCAAGAGACCCAGTACTTC
TRBV4-1	.	.	TRBJ2-7	CASSPPGAGPYEQYF	TGCGCCAGCAGCCCTCCCGGAGCAGGGCCCTACGAGCAGTACTTC
TRBV5-4	.	.	TRBJ2-1	CASSLGGDEQFF	TGTGCCAGCAGCTTGGGGGGCGATGAGCAGTTCTTC
TRBV27	TRBD2	.	TRBJ2-7	CASSLSVAGAFYEQYF	TGTGCCAGCAGTTTATCGGTAGCGGGGGCCTTCTACGAGCAGTACTTC
TRBV29-1	TRBD2	.	TRBJ2-7	CSVEDGVAGIAYEQYF	TGCAGCGTTGAAGATGGGGTAGCGGGCATAGCCTACGAGCAGTACTTC
TRBV4-2	.	.	TRBJ2-3	CASSQAWDTSTDTQYF	TGTGCCAGCAGCCAAGCGTGGGACACTAGCACAGATACGCAGTATTTT
TRBV4-1	.	.	TRBJ2-7	CASSQPRDRRNEQYF	TGCGCCAGCAGCCAACCCCGGGATAGACGGAACGAGCAGTACTTC
TRBV27	TRBD2	.	TRBJ2-7	CATSSAGGFGEQYF	TGTGCCACCTCATCGGCGGGGGGATTCGGCGAGCAGTACTTC
TRBV29-1	.	.	TRBJ2-7	CSVPIGGEQYF	TGCAGCGTTCCCATCGGAGGGGAGCAGTACTTC
TRBV23-1	TRBD1	.	TRBJ1-3	CASIPPGQGSFSGNTIYF	TGCGCCAGCATCCCACCGGGACAGGGATCCTTTTCTGGAAACACCATATATTTT
TRBV6-6	TRBD2	.	TRBJ2-7	CASSGTSGGSEQYF	TGTGCCAGCAGCGGGACTAGCGGGGGGTCCGAGCAGTACTTC
TRBV30	TRBD1	.	TRBJ2-7	CAWNTGTGDSGEQYF	TGTGCCTGGAATACCGGGACAGGGGACTCGGGCGAGCAGTACTTC
TRBV7-2	.	.	TRBJ2-1	CASSARLAGRSYNEQFF	TGTGCCAGCAGCGCACGCTTGGCGGGCCGCTCCTACAATGAGCAGTTCTTC
TRBV30	TRBD2	.	TRBJ2-1	CAWKGLAVNEQFF	TGTGCCTGGAAGGGACTAGCGGTCAATGAGCAGTTCTTC
TRBV4-3	TRBD1	few	TRBJ2-2	CASSQTTGGVNTGELFF	TGCGCCAGCAGCCAAACTACAGGGGGCGTTAACACCGGGGAGCTGTTTTTT
TRBV27	.	.	TRBJ2-3	CASSYSSTDTQYF	TGTGCCAGCAGTTACTCCTCCACAGATACGCAGTATTTT
TRBV5-1	.	.	TRBJ1-2	CASSAGRLGYTF	TGCGCCAGCAGCGCGGGTCGTCTAGGCTACACCTTC
TRBV7-9	.	.	TRBJ2-1	CASSLTLYNEQFF	TGTGCCAGCAGCTTAACACTTTACAATGAGCAGTTCTTC